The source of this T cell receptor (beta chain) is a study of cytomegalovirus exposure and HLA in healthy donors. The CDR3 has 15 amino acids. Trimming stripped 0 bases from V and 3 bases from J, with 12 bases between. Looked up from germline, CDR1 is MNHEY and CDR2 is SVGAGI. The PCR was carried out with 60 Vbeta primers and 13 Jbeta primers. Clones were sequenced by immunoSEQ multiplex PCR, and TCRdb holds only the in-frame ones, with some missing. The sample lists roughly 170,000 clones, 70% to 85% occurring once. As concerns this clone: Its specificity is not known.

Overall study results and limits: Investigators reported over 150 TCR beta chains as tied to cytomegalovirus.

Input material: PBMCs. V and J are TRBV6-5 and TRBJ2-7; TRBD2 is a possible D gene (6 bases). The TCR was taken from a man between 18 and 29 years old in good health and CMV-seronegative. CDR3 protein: CASSYSGGLIYEQYF. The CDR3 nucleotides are TGTGCCAGCAGTTACTCGGGGGGTTTAATCTACGAGCAGTACTTC.